This T cell receptor beta chain was sequenced in a study of brain T cells in children with intractable seizures. TCRdb keeps only in-frame clones here, not all; method: immunoSEQ multiplex PCR. Among 110,000 or so clones, approximately 94% were seen once, and the ten largest hold about 4%. This receptor was obtained from a boy younger than two with hemimegalencephaly and intractable seizures. This specimen was peripheral blood, taken at surgery.

The CDR3 region has the DNA TGTGCCAGCAGTTTATTGGTACCCGGGGAGCTGTTTTTT. As protein: CASSLLVPGELFF. The V gene is TRBV27, the J gene TRBJ2-2; D unclear. The CDR3 is made up of 13 amino acids. Trimming took 1 base from V and 6 from J, leaving 6 bases between them. From germline, CDR1 is MNHEY and CDR2 SMNVEV (reference sequence).